Presented here are 25 T cell receptor beta chains from one specimen sequenced in a study of blood T cell repertoires in COVID-19. Generated by immunoSEQ multiplex PCR, the TCRdb table keeps only in-frame clones and is missing some. The table shows around 150,000 clones, with about 80% occurring only once. The sequenced sample was PBMCs or T cells enriched from blood (not recorded which). Receptors originate from a woman in her forties or fifties who had recovered from COVID-19.

This clone was detected once. This chain links TRBV7-3 with TRBJ1-1; D possibly corresponds to TRBD1 (5 bases). The CDR3 is 14 amino acids. From germline, CDR1 is SGHTA and CDR2 FQGTGA. V dropped 5 bases and J dropped 1 base, with 11 bases sitting between them. The CDR3 DNA follows: TGTGCCAGCAGCCCAGGAGGGACGAACACTGAAGCTTTCTTT. Translated, it gives CASSPGGTNTEAFF.

The rearrangement links TRBV3-1 (or the pseudogene TRBV3-2) to TRBJ2-5; 7 positions match TRBD2. The V gene's germline CDR1 is LGHDT and CDR2 YNNKEL (reference sequence). Losses at the gene ends were 5 bases for V and 2 bases for J; bases not matched to a gene: 11. The CDR3 loop spans 16 amino acids. CDR3 sequence: CASSSIAGGIQETQYF. The CDR3 DNA follows: TGTGCCAGCAGCTCCATTGCCGGGGGGATACAAGAGACCCAGTACTTC.

This rearrangement joins TRBV3-1 (or the pseudogene TRBV3-2) to TRBJ2-3; 7 bases line up with TRBD1. This CDR3 spans 16 amino acids. V trimming: 0 bases; J trimming: 3 bases; junction bases outside the gene matches: 6. Looked up from germline, CDR1 is LGHDT and CDR2 is YNNKEL (reference sequence). CDR3 in amino acids: CASSQDQAQGTDTQYF. CDR3 nucleotide sequence: TGTGCCAGCAGCCAAGATCAGGCACAGGGGACAGATACGCAGTATTTT.

The chain combines TRBV30 with TRBJ2-2, with 8 bases identical to TRBD2. The germline gives CDR1 GTSNPN, CDR2 SVGIG (reference sequence). This CDR3 spans 15 amino acids. V trimming: 1 base; J trimming: 4 bases; junction bases outside the gene matches: 5. The CDR3 DNA reads TGTGCCTGGAGTGGTACTAGCGGTCCCACCGGGGAGCTGTTTTTT. Its protein is CAWSGTSGPTGELFF.

This clone was observed a single time. The chain couples TRBV4-1 to TRBJ1-1; TRBD1 might be the D (5 bases). V was pared by 2 bases and J by 0 bases, with 13 bases between. Germline loops: CDR1 MGHRA, CDR2 YSYEKL. CDR3 length: 16 amino acids. Here the CDR3 DNA reads TGCGCCAGCAGCCAAAAGGGGTCAGGGATGAACACTGAAGCTTTCTTT. Its protein is CASSQKGSGMNTEAFF.

J is TRBJ1-5 and V is TRBV7-9; perhaps TRBD1 as D (6 bases). Germline assignment: CDR1 SEHNR and CDR2 FQNEAQ (reference sequence). The CDR3 is made up of 14 amino acids. With 5 bases removed from V and 5 bases from J, the gap between germline ends came to 13 bases. The CDR3 loop reads CASSLTGRDQPQHF. CDR3 bases: TGTGCCAGCAGCCTTACAGGGAGGGATCAGCCCCAGCATTTT.

This sequence joins TRBV5-1 and TRBJ1-1; no reliable D call. Trimming stripped 4 bases from V and 1 base from J, with 8 bases between. The CDR3 runs 13 residues. Germline assignment: CDR1 SGHRS and CDR2 YFSETQ. DNA for the CDR3: TGCGCCAGCAGCCCGAGGGAGAACACTGAAGCTTTCTTT. It yields the protein CASSPRENTEAFF.

Here the CDR3 DNA reads TGTGCCAGCTCTGCCGGGACAGGGGAGGTTGAAAAACTGTTTTTT. It yields the protein CASSAGTGEVEKLFF. This chain links TRBV18 with TRBJ1-4; 10 bases agree with TRBD1. J was trimmed by 7 bases and V by 6 bases; bases with no gene match: 8. The CDR3 spans 15 residues. CDR1 is KGHSH, CDR2 LQKENI, per germline.

The V gene is TRBV6-6, the J gene TRBJ1-3, with a weak D call TRBD1 (5 bases). The CDR3 runs to 15 residues. The germline V gene encodes CDR1 MNHNY and CDR2 SVGAGI (reference sequence). Trimming removed 5 bases from V and 1 base from J, with 12 bases in between. CDR3 sequence: CASSATGTSGNTIYF. The CDR3 DNA follows: TGTGCCAGCAGTGCGACCGGGACTTCTGGAAACACCATATATTTT.

The chain links TRBV5-1 to TRBJ1-1, with 7 positions matching TRBD1. This CDR3 comprises 13 residues. The junction had 6 bases not matched to a gene; V was cut back by 4 bases and J by 6 bases. The V gene's germline CDR1 is SGHRS and CDR2 YFSETQ. CDR3 protein: CASSHGQASEAFF. CDR3 DNA: TGCGCCAGCAGCCACGGACAGGCTTCTGAAGCTTTCTTT.

The chain employs TRBV7-9 and TRBJ2-7; the match to TRBD1 covers 7 bases. The J segment lost 2 bases and the V segment lost 5 bases, leaving 9 bases of the junction unmatched. The CDR3 is 15 residues long. Germline V lookup: CDR1 SEHNR, CDR2 FQNEAQ (reference sequence). For the CDR3, the DNA is TGTGCCAGCAGCCGGGACAGCCCGGCCGCCTACGAGCAGTACTTC. It codes for CASSRDSPAAYEQYF. Complete variable domain (other parts from reference TRBV7-9 and TRBJ2-7): DTGVSQNPRHKITKRGQNVTFRCDPISEHNRLYWYRQTLGQGPEFLTYFQNEAQLEKSRLLSDRFSAERPKGSFSTLEIQRTEQGDSAMYLCASSRDSPAAYEQYFGPGTRLTVT.

The chain joins TRBV11-2 to TRBJ2-7, with 9 bases lining up with TRBD1. Per germline, CDR1 SGHAT and CDR2 FQNNGV. V lost 6 bases to trimming and J lost 3 bases; unmatched junction nucleotides: 3. The CDR3 spans 13 residues. The CDR3 protein is CASSSTGGYEQYF. The CDR3 DNA sequence: TGTGCCAGCAGTTCGACAGGGGGCTACGAGCAGTACTTC.

The chain has TRBV10-1 and TRBJ2-1, with D possibly being TRBD2 (5 bases). Germline lookup yields CDR1 WNHNN and CDR2 SYGVQD (reference sequence). V was shortened by 0 bases and J by 2 bases, with 8 bases between the two germline ends. This CDR3 has 15 amino acids. In DNA form, the CDR3 reads TGCGCCAGCAGTGAGTCCGGGGAACCCTACAATGAGCAGTTCTTC. Translated: CASSESGEPYNEQFF.

A single count supports this clone. The chain recombines TRBV4-1 with TRBJ1-2; no clear D gene. Per germline, CDR1 MGHRA and CDR2 YSYEKL. The CDR3 contains 13 residues. The V gene lost 6 bases and the J gene lost 4 bases, with 12 bases spanning the gap. The CDR3 sequence: CASRNSSLYGYTF. The CDR3 coding sequence is TGCGCCAGCAGAAACAGTTCCCTCTATGGCTACACCTTC.

This clone was recorded only once. The DNA for the CDR3 is TGTGCCAGCAGCTTAGATTGGGGGGTGATAGCGGGGTATGTTGATGAGCAGTTCTTC. It translates to CASSLDWGVIAGYVDEQFF. The V gene is TRBV11-2, the J gene TRBJ2-1, with 8 nucleotides matching TRBD2. With V trimmed by 0 bases and J by 8 bases, 18 bases remained unmatched. The CDR3 has 19 residues. CDR1 and CDR2 from the germline V gene are SGHAT and FQNNGV.

The CDR3 region is CASSQGQQNTEAFF. CDR3 in DNA: TGTGCCAGCAGCCAGGGACAGCAGAACACTGAAGCTTTCTTT. The genes are TRBV3-1 (or the pseudogene TRBV3-2) and TRBJ1-1, with 7 bases identical to TRBD1. CDR3 length: 14 amino acids. Germline loops: CDR1 LGHDT, CDR2 YNNKEL (reference sequence). V lost 3 bases to trimming and J lost 1 base; unmatched junction nucleotides: 2.

This chain links TRBV7-2 with TRBJ1-4; no definite D call. Trimming took 5 bases from V and 8 from J, leaving 21 bases between them. The CDR3 totals 16 residues. Germline CDR1 is SGHTA and CDR2 is FQGNSA. The CDR3: CASSPRAGRDGEKLFF. The CDR3 coding sequence is TGTGCCAGCAGCCCTAGGGCGGGCCGAGATGGGGAAAAACTGTTTTTT.

The V gene is TRBV5-1, the J gene TRBJ2-1, with TRBD2 identical over 14 bases. The V segment lost 5 bases and the J segment 9 bases; nucleotides outside the gene matches: 7. CDR1 SGHRS and CDR2 YFSETQ come from the germline V gene. There are 15 residues in the CDR3. For the CDR3, the DNA is TGCGCCAGCAGTTTTGGGACTAGCGGGAGTGGTGAGCAGTTCTTC. Amino acids: CASSFGTSGSGEQFF.

This clone was found once. This chain connects TRBV6-5 to TRBJ1-1; 8 positions match TRBD1. With 6 bases clipped from V and 4 bases from J, the junction kept 7 bases outside the gene matches. This CDR3 is 14 amino acids long. Per germline, CDR1 MNHEY and CDR2 SVGAGI. Written as DNA, the CDR3 is TGTGCCAGCAGCCGACAGGGGAAGGGCACTGAAGCTTTCTTT. This codes for CASSRQGKGTEAFF.

The V call is TRBV2, the J call TRBJ2-2; tentatively, D is TRBD2 (6 bases). The V gene's germline CDR1 is SNHLY and CDR2 FYNNEI. Trimming pared 3 bases from V and 6 bases from J, leaving 17 bases between. This CDR3 has 16 amino acids. In nucleotides, the CDR3 is TGTGCCAGCAGTGAGGTGGGCGGGGCGGCCGCCGGGGAGCTGTTTTTT. The encoded protein is CASSEVGGAAAGELFF.

The chain combines TRBV30 with TRBJ1-5, with TRBD1 matching over 7 bases. The CDR3 sequence is 17 residues long. Per germline, CDR1 GTSNPN and CDR2 SVGIG (reference sequence). V lost 0 bases to trimming and J lost 0 bases; unmatched junction nucleotides: 8. The CDR3 loop is CAWSVGMDRYSNQPQHF. The CDR3 DNA is TGTGCCTGGAGTGTGGGGATGGACAGGTATAGCAATCAGCCCCAGCATTTT.

V gene TRBV7-9 combines with J gene TRBJ2-3, with 7 bases matching TRBD1. CDR3 length: 13 residues. After removal of 5 bases from V and 4 bases from J, the junction contained 3 bases not matched to a gene. In germline, CDR1 is SEHNR, CDR2 FQNEAQ (reference sequence). CDR3 in amino acids: CASSSGTADTQYF. CDR3 in DNA: TGTGCCAGCAGCAGTGGGACAGCAGATACGCAGTATTTT.

The genes are TRBV10-3 and TRBJ2-7; 8 nucleotides agree with TRBD2. Per the germline V gene, CDR1 is ENHRY and CDR2 is SYGVKD. V dropped 8 bases and J dropped 0; count of bases not matched to a gene: 9. CDR3 size: 15 residues. The DNA of the CDR3 is TGTGCCATCCGGGCCGATGGGACTAGCTCCTACGAGCAGTACTTC. It codes for CAIRADGTSSYEQYF.

This chain links TRBV6-1 with TRBJ1-2; the match to TRBD1 covers 11 bases. Germline assignment: CDR1 MNHNS and CDR2 SASEGT. V was clipped by 3 bases and J by 0 bases; unmatched bases: 0. The CDR3 is made up of 15 amino acids. The CDR3 loop is CASSEGQGANYGYTF. CDR3 bases: TGTGCCAGCAGTGAGGGACAGGGGGCTAACTATGGCTACACCTTC.

The J gene is TRBJ1-1, the V gene TRBV30; no reliable D call. From germline, CDR1 is GTSNPN and CDR2 SVGIG (reference sequence). V lost 4 bases, J lost 0 bases, and 9 bases lay in between. This CDR3 spans 13 amino acids. The CDR3 DNA sequence: TGTGCCTGGAACCCGGAGGTGAACACTGAAGCTTTCTTT. Residues: CAWNPEVNTEAFF.